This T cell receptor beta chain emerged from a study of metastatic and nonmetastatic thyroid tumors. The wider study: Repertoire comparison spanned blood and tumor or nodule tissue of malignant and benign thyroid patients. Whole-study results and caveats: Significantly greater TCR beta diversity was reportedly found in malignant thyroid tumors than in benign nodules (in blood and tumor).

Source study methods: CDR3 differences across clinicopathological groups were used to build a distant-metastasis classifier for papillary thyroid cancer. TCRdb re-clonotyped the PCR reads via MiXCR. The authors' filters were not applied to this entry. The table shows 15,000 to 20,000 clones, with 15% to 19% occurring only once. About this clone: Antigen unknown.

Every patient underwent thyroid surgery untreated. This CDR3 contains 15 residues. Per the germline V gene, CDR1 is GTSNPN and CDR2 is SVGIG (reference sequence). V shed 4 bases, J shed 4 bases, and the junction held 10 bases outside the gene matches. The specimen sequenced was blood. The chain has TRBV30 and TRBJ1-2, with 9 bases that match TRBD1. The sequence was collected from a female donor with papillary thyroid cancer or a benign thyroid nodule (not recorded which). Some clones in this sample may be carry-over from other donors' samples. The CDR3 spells CAWTGVDRGAYGYTF. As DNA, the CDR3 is TGTGCCTGGACCGGTGTGGACAGGGGCGCCTATGGCTACACCTTC.